This T cell receptor (beta chain) emerged from a study of T cell changes during pregnancy in multiple sclerosis. The method was immunoSEQ multiplex PCR; TCRdb's version includes in-frame clones alone and lacks a portion of them. The table has 100,000 or so clones, approximately 90% seen once. Germline V gene data show CDR1 as KGHSH and CDR2 as LQKENI. This CDR3 region has 14 residues. V was pared by 5 bases and J by 2 bases, with 9 bases between. This specimen was peripheral blood, taken after pregnancy. The receptor's source is a female donor with multiple sclerosis, enrolled in a pregnancy study. This sequence joins TRBV18 and TRBJ2-2, with D possibly being TRBD2 (5 bases). The CDR3 loop reads CASSGRVNTGELFF. In DNA form, the CDR3 reads TGTGCCAGCTCAGGGCGGGTTAACACCGGGGAGCTGTTTTTT.